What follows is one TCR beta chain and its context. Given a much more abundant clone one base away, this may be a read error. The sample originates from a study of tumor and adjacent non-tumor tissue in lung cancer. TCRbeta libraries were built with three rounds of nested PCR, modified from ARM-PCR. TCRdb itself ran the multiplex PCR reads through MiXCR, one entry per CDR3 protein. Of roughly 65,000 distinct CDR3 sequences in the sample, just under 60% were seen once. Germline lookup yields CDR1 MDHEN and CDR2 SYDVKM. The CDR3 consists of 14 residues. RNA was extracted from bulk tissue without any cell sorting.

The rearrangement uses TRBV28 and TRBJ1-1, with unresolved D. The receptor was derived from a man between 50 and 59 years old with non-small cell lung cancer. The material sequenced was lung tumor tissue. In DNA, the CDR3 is TGTGCCAGCTTTGAGGACGGATGGAACACTGAAACTTTCTTT. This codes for CASFEDGWNTETFF.